This passage covers 20 T cell receptor beta chains from one sample sequenced in a study of T cells in localized non-small cell lung cancer. Assay used: immunoSEQ multiplex PCR; TCRdb lists only in-frame clones, some missing. The sample holds some 41,000 clones, about 80% seen once. The specimen was PBMCs, collected before any cancer treatment. These receptors were taken from a man aged 35-75 years with stage II lung adenocarcinoma.

A few counts support this clone. This chain uses TRBV28 with TRBJ1-1; the D gene is possibly TRBD1 (5 bases). The CDR3 loop spans 11 amino acids. Germline V gives CDR1 MDHEN, CDR2 SYDVKM. Trimming shortened V by 5 bases and J by 10 bases, and 11 bases separated the two germline ends. CDR3 protein: CASSNPRAAFF. In DNA, the CDR3 is TGTGCCAGCAGTAACCCCAGGGCAGCTTTCTTT.

The chain employs TRBV28 and TRBJ1-2; a possible D gene is TRBD1 (6 bases). This CDR3 is 15 amino acids long. The germline CDR1 and CDR2 sequences are MDHEN and SYDVKM. Trimming removed 5 bases at V and 2 bases at J, with 15 bases between. The CDR3 loop reads CASSATGFRNYGYTF. DNA of the CDR3: TGTGCCAGCAGTGCTACAGGGTTCAGGAACTATGGCTACACCTTC.

The J gene is TRBJ2-3, the V gene TRBV18, with 9 bases that match TRBD1. There are 15 residues in the CDR3. In germline, CDR1 is KGHSH, CDR2 LQKENI. The V and J ends lost 6 bases and 3 bases, in that order; junction bases with no gene match: 7. This CDR3 is CASSKQGAGTDTQYF. In nucleotides, the CDR3 is TGTGCCAGCTCGAAACAGGGGGCTGGAACAGATACGCAGTATTTT.

The chain combines TRBV6-5 with TRBJ2-7, with D perhaps being TRBD1 or TRBD2 (6 bases each). This CDR3 is built from 12 residues. From germline, CDR1 is MNHEY and CDR2 SVGAGI. V was trimmed by 0 bases and J by 11 bases, leaving 11 bases between them. CDR3 in DNA: TGTGCCAGCAGTTACTCGGGGGGCCAAAAGTACTTC. The encoded protein is CASSYSGGQKYF.

This chain joins TRBV7-2 and TRBJ2-5; 10 nucleotides line up with TRBD1. The V gene end was trimmed by 3 bases and the J gene end by 5 bases; junction bases not matched to a gene: 6. Germline assignment: CDR1 SGHTA and CDR2 FQGNSA. This CDR3 spans 15 amino acids. CDR3 in DNA: TGTGCCAGCAGCTTCCAGACAGGGGGCATTGAGACCCAGTACTTC. Protein product: CASSFQTGGIETQYF.

The chain employs TRBV29-1 and TRBJ1-2; D ambiguous. The length of the CDR3 is 11 residues. V shed 0 bases and J shed 2 bases, with 1 base lying between them. Germline CDR1 is SQVTM and CDR2 is ANQGSEA. Here the CDR3 DNA reads TGCAGCGTTGAAGACAACTATGGCTACACCTTC. Translated: CSVEDNYGYTF.

This chain joins TRBV5-6 and TRBJ2-3, with D perhaps matching TRBD1 (6 bases). Germline V lookup: CDR1 SGHDT, CDR2 YYEEEE. Trimming cost V 4 bases and J 0 bases, with 18 bases left between them. This CDR3 has 17 residues. As DNA, the CDR3 is TGTGCCAGCAGCCCCCGGTTAAGGACAGCTAGCACAGATACGCAGTATTTT. This encodes CASSPRLRTASTDTQYF.

The chain employs TRBV10-3 and TRBJ2-7; 9 nucleotides align to TRBD2. The CDR3 loop spans 13 amino acids. Germline V CDR1 and CDR2: ENHRY, SYGVKD. With V trimmed by 10 bases and J by 3 bases, 7 bases remained unmatched. In DNA form, the CDR3 reads TGTGCCACCCGGCCAGCGGGGGGCTACGAGCAGTACTTC. Amino acid sequence: CATRPAGGYEQYF.

V and J are TRBV27 and TRBJ1-5; 8 bases fit TRBD1. CDR3 size: 15 residues. The germline gives CDR1 MNHEY, CDR2 SMNVEV (reference sequence). The trim removed 0 bases at V and 7 bases at J, leaving 5 bases unmatched. The CDR3 sequence: CASSLSQGAQQPQHF. CDR3 coding DNA: TGTGCCAGCAGTTTATCCCAGGGGGCCCAGCAGCCCCAGCATTTT.

The chain couples TRBV10-3 to TRBJ2-5; tentatively, D is TRBD2 (5 bases). Germline V gives CDR1 ENHRY, CDR2 SYGVKD. Trimming pared 0 bases from V and 0 bases from J, leaving 5 bases between. This CDR3 comprises 14 residues. CDR3 bases: TGTGCCATCAGTGAGTCGGACTACCAAGAGACCCAGTACTTC. It codes for CAISESDYQETQYF.

The CDR3 DNA reads TGTGCCAGCAGGAACAGGGGTGCGGGTTACGAGCAGTACTTC. Translating gives CASRNRGAGYEQYF. V gene TRBV27 combines with J gene TRBJ2-7; 7 positions agree with TRBD1. The CDR3 has 14 amino acids. The J segment lost 4 bases and the V segment lost 6 bases, leaving 9 bases of the junction unmatched. The germline V gene has CDR1 MNHEY and CDR2 SMNVEV (reference sequence).

For the CDR3, the DNA is TGCGCCAGCAGTCAATCGGTCGGGTTACACCGGGAGACCCAGTACTTC. Translation gives CASSQSVGLHRETQYF. V and J are TRBV23-1 and TRBJ2-5, with no clear D. TRBV23-1 is placed among ORFs of uncertain function. The V end was cut by 0 bases, the J end by 5 bases, with 16 bases between. There are 16 residues in the CDR3.

The rearrangement links TRBV6-1 to TRBJ2-5; 11 bases align to TRBD1. The CDR3 has 15 residues. Germline CDR1 and CDR2: MNHNS and SASEGT. Trimming took 5 bases from V and 5 from J; bases not matched to a gene: 7. The DNA for the CDR3 is TGTGCCAGCAGTCTGGACAGGGGGCGAGGGGAGACCCAGTACTTC. Translating gives CASSLDRGRGETQYF.

The V call is TRBV27, the J call TRBJ2-5; 7 nucleotides agree with TRBD1. CDR1 and CDR2 from the germline V gene are MNHEY and SMNVEV (reference sequence). The CDR3 has 14 residues. J lost 4 bases, V lost 3 bases, and 5 bases had no gene match. The CDR3 DNA reads as TGTGCCAGCAGTTTCTACAGGGGAAGAGAGACCCAGTACTTC. The encoded protein is CASSFYRGRETQYF.

This clone was seen once. The chain employs TRBV5-7 and TRBJ2-7; D is undetermined. TRBV5-7 carries the ORF label, with uncertain function. V gave up 3 bases and J gave up 3 bases, with 16 bases separating them. The CDR3 runs 15 residues. This chain's CDR3 is CASSSSGLLDYEQYF. In DNA form, the CDR3 reads TGTGCCAGCAGCTCCTCGGGCTTACTGGACTACGAGCAGTACTTC.

The CDR3 nucleotides read TGTGCAAGTCGCTTAAGGCCACCGAAACTCTACTACGAGCAGTACTTC. Its translation is CASRLRPPKLYYEQYF. The V call is TRBV12-2, the J call TRBJ2-7. TRBV12-2 is a pseudogene. The CDR3 spans 16 residues.

In its sample, this clone ranks as medium-sized (0.01 to 0.1%). The chain uses TRBV11-3 and TRBJ2-7, with TRBD2 identical over 8 bases. CDR1 and CDR2 (germline): SGHNT, YENEEA. The V gene end was trimmed by 4 bases and the J gene end by 7 bases; junction bases not matched to a gene: 12. This CDR3 contains 15 residues. CDR3 sequence reads: CASSSRDTREEEQYF. The CDR3 bases are TGTGCCAGCAGCTCAAGGGACACGCGGGAGGAGGAGCAGTACTTC.

The chain carries TRBV29-1 and TRBJ1-1; a weak D match, TRBD1 (5 bases). CDR1 is SQVTM and CDR2 is ANQGSEA in the germline V gene. The CDR3 covers 14 residues. V lost 5 bases, J lost 0 bases, and 13 bases lay in between. The CDR3 region has the DNA TGCAGCGTTTCCCCTCGGGGGGTGAACACTGAAGCTTTCTTT. This gives the protein CSVSPRGVNTEAFF.

The genes are TRBV10-3 and TRBJ2-1, with TRBD2 matching over 9 bases. Per the germline V gene, CDR1 is ENHRY and CDR2 is SYGVKD. This CDR3 spans 16 amino acids. V was clipped by 5 bases and J by 4 bases; unmatched bases: 9. In nucleotides, the CDR3 is TGTGCCATCAGTTCGGGGAGCGGGGGGATTTACAATGAGCAGTTCTTC. Protein sequence: CAISSGSGGIYNEQFF.

V is TRBV10-2 and J is TRBJ1-6; D perhaps matches TRBD1 (6 bases). Germline-derived CDR1 and CDR2 are WSHSY and SAAADI. Trimming pared 0 bases from V and 7 bases from J, leaving 13 bases between. The CDR3 has 16 residues. The DNA of the CDR3 is TGCGCCAGCAGTGAGTCTGGGGGCATCCTGAATTCACCCCTCCACTTT. Amino acids: CASSESGGILNSPLHF.